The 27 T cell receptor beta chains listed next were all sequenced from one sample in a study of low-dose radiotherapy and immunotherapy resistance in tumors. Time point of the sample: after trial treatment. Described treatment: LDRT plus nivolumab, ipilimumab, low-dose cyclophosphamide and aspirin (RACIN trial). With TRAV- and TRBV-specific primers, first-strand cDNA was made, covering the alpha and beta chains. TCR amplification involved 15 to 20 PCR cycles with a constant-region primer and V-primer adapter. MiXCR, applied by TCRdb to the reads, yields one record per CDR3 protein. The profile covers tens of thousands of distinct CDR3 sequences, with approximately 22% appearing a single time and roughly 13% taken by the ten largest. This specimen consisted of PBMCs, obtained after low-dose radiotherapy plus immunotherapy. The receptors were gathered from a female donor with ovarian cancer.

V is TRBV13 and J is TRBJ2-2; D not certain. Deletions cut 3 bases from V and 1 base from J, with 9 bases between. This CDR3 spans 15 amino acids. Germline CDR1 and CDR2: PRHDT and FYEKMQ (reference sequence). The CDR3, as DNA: TGTGCCAGCAGCTTTCTTCAGATGAACACCGGGGAGCTGTTTTTT. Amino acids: CASSFLQMNTGELFF.

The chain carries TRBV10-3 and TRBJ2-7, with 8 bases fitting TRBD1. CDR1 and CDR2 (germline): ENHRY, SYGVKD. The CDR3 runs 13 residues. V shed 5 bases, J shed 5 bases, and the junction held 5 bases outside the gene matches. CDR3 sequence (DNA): TGTGCCATCAGTTCGACAGGGGCCAACGAGCAGTACTTC. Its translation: CAISSTGANEQYF.

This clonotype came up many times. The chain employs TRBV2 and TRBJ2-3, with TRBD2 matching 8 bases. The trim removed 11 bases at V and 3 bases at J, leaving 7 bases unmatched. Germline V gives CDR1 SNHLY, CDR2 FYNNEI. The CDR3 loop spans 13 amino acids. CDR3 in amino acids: CASLSGTTDTQYF. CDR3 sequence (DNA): TGTGCCTCTCTTAGCGGGACAACAGATACGCAGTATTTT. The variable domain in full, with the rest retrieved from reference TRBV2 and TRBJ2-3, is EPEVTQTPSHQVTQMGQEVILRCVPISNHLYFYWYRQILGQKVEFLVSFYNNEISEKSEIFDDQFSVERPDGSNFTLKIRSTKLEDSAMYFCASLSGTTDTQYFGPGTRLTVL.

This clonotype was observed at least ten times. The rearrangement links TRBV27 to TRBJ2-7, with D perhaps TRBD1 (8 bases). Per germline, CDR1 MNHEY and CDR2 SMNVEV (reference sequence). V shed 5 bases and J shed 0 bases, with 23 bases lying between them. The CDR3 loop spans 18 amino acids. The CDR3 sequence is CASSRTGSLGLVSYEQYF. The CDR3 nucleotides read TGTGCCAGCAGTAGGACAGGGAGCCTCGGACTAGTCTCCTACGAGCAGTACTTC.

CDR3 coding DNA: TGTGCCAGCAGTTATGGGGTTAGCGGAACAGATACGCAGTATTTT. It encodes CASSYGVSGTDTQYF. This chain connects TRBV6-2 or TRBV6-3 to TRBJ2-3; tentative D call: TRBD2 (6 bases). Germline V gene data show CDR1 as MNHEY and CDR2 as SVGEGT. The CDR3 runs to 15 residues. V shed 3 bases and J shed 3 bases, with 13 bases lying between them.

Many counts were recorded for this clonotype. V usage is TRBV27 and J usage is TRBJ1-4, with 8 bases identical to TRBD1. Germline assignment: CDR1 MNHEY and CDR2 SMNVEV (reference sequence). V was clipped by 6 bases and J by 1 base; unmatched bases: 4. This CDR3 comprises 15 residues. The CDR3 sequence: CASREQGVTNEKLFF. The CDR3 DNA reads TGTGCCAGCAGGGAACAGGGGGTAACTAATGAAAAACTGTTTTTT.

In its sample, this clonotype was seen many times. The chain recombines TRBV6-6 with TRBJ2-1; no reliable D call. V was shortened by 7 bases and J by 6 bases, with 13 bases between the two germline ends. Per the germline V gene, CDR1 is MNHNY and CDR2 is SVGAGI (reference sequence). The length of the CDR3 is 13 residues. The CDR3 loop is CASTKAQLNEQFF. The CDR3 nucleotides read TGTGCCAGCACGAAGGCTCAACTCAATGAGCAGTTCTTC.

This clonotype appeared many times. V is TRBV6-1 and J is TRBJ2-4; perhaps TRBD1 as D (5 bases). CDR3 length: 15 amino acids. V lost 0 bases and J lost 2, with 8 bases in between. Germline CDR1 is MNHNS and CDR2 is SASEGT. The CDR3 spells CASSEAGPSKNIQYF. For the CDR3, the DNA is TGTGCCAGCAGTGAAGCGGGGCCGTCCAAAAACATTCAGTACTTC.

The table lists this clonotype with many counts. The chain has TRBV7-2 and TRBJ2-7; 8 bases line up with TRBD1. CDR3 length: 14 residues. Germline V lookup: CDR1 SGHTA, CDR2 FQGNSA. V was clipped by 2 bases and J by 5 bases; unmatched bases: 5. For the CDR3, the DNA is TGTGCCAGCAGCTTACAGGGGGCGATCCACGAGCAGTACTTC. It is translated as CASSLQGAIHEQYF.

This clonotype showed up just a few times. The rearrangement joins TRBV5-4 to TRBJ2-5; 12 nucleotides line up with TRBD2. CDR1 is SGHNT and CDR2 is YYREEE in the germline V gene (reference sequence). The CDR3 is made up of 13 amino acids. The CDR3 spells CATSGGRPETQYF. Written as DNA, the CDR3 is TGTGCAACTAGCGGGGGGCGGCCAGAGACCCAGTACTTC.

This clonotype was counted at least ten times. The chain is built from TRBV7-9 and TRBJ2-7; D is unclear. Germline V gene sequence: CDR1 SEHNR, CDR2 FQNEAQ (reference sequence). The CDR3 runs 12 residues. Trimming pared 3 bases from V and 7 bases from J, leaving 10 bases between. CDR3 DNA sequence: TGTGCCAGCAGCTTGTCCGGTGGGGAGCAGTACTTC. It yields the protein CASSLSGGEQYF.

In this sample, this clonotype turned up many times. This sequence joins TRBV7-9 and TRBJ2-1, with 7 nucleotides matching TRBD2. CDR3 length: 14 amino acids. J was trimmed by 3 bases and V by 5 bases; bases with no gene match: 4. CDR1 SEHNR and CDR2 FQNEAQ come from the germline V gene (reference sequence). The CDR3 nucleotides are TGTGCCAGCAGCCCAAGCGGGAACTACAATGAGCAGTTCTTC. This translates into CASSPSGNYNEQFF.

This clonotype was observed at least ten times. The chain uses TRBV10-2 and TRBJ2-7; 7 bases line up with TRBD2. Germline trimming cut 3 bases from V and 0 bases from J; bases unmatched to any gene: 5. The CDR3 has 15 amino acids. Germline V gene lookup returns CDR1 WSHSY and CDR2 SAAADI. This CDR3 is CASSDGTTNSYEQYF. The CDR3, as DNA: TGCGCCAGCAGTGACGGGACTACTAACTCCTACGAGCAGTACTTC.

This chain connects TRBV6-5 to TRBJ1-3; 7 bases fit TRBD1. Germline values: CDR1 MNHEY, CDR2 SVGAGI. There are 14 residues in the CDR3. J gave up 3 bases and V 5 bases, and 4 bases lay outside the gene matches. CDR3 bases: TGTGCCAGCAGTCGACAGGGCTATGGAAACACCATATATTTT. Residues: CASSRQGYGNTIYF.

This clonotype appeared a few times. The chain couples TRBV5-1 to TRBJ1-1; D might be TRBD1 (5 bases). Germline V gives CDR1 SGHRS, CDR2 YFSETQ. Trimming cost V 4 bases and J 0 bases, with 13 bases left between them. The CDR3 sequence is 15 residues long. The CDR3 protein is CASSPMTAMNTEAFF. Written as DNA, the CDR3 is TGCGCCAGCAGCCCCATGACAGCTATGAACACTGAAGCTTTCTTT.

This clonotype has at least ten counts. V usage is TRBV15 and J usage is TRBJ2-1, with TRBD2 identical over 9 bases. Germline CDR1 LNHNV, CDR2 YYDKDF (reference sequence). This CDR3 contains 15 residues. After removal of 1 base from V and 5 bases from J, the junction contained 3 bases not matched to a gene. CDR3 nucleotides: TGTGCCACCAGCAGAGTGGCGGGGGGGCACAATGAGCAGTTCTTC. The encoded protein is CATSRVAGGHNEQFF.

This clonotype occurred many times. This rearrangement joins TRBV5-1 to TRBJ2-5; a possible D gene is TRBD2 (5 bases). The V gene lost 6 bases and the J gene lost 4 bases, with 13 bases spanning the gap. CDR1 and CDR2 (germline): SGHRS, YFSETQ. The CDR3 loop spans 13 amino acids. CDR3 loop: CASTRDAGETQYF. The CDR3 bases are TGCGCCAGCACCCGGGATGCGGGAGAGACCCAGTACTTC.

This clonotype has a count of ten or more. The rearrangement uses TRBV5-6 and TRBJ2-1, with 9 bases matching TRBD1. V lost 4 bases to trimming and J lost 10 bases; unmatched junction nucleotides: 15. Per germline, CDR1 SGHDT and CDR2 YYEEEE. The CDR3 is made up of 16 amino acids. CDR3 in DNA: TGTGCCAGCAGCACCTACCGGGACAGGGCAGGGGTCGAGCAGTTCTTC. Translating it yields CASSTYRDRAGVEQFF. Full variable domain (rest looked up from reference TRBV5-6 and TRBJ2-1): DAGVTQSPTHLIKTRGQQVTLRCSPKSGHDTVSWYQQALGQGPQFIFQYYEEEERQRGNFPDRFSGHQFPNYSSELNVNALLLGDSALYLCASSTYRDRAGVEQFFGPGTRLTVL.

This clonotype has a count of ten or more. DNA for the CDR3: TGTGCCAGCAAACCCCTTGGACAGGGGAGATCGGGTAATGAAAAACTGTTTTTT. It codes for CASKPLGQGRSGNEKLFF. V is TRBV27 and J is TRBJ1-4; 9 nucleotides match TRBD1. Per the germline V gene, CDR1 is MNHEY and CDR2 is SMNVEV (reference sequence). Losses at the gene ends were 7 bases for V and 4 bases for J; bases not matched to a gene: 16. The CDR3 sequence is 18 residues long.

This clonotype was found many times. The CDR3 DNA reads TGTGCCACCAGTGACCCCAGCTTAGCGGGAGATGATACGCAGTATTTT. Amino acid sequence: CATSDPSLAGDDTQYF. V gene TRBV24-1 combines with J gene TRBJ2-3; 9 nucleotides align to TRBD2. The CDR3 is made up of 16 amino acids. J was trimmed by 6 bases and V by 4 bases; bases with no gene match: 10. Germline-derived CDR1 and CDR2 are KGHDR and SFDVKD.

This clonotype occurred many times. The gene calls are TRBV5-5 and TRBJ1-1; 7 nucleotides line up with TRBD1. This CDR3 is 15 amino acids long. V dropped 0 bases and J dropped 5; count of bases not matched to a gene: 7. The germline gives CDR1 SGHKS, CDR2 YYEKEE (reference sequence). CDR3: CASSLGQGVLTEAFF. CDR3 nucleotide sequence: TGTGCCAGCAGCTTGGGGCAGGGGGTATTGACTGAAGCTTTCTTT.

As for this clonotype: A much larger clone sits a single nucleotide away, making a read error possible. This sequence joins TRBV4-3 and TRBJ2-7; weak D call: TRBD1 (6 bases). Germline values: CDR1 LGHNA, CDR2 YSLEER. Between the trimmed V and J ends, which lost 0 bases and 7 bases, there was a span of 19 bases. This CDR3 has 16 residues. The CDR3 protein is CASSQDRGMGPNEQYF. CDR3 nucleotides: TGCGCCAGCAGCCAAGACAGGGGTATGGGTCCCAATGAGCAGTACTTC.

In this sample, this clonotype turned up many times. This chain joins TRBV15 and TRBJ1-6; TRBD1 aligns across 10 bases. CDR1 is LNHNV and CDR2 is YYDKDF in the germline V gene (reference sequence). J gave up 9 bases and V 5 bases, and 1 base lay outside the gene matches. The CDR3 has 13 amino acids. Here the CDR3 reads CATSGTGVSPLHF. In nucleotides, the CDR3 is TGTGCCACCAGCGGGACAGGGGTTTCACCCCTCCACTTT. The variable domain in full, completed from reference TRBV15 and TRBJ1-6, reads DAMVIQNPRYQVTQFGKPVTLSCSQTLNHNVMYWYQQKSSQAPKLLFHYYDKDFNNEADTPDNFQSRRPNTSFCFLDIRSPGLGDTAMYLCATSGTGVSPLHFGNGTRLTVT.

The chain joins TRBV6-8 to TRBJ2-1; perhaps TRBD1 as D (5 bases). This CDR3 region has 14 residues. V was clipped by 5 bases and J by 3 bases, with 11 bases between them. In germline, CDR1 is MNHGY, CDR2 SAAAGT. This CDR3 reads CASSELTVYNEQFF. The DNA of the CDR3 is TGTGCCAGCAGTGAATTGACAGTCTACAATGAGCAGTTCTTC.

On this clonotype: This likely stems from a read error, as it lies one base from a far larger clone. CDR3: CASSVAPPPAEQYF. CDR3 DNA: TGCGCCAGCTCGGTCGCGCCGCCACCTGCTGAGCAGTACTTC. The chain recombines TRBV5-1 with TRBJ2-7; D is unclear. Germline assignment: CDR1 SGHRS and CDR2 YFSETQ. V lost 7 bases, J lost 7 bases, and 21 bases lay in between. CDR3 size: 14 residues.

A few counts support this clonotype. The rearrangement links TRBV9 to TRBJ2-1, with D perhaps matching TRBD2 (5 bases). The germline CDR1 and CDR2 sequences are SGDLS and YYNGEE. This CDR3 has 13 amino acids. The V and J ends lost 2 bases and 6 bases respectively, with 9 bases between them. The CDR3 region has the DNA TGTGCCAGCAGCGTTGACTATATCAATGAGCAGTTCTTC. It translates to CASSVDYINEQFF.

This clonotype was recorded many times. The CDR3 DNA follows: TGCAGCGTCCGGACAGGGTGGGGGTACGAGCAGTACTTC. It is translated as CSVRTGWGYEQYF. This chain links TRBV29-1 with TRBJ2-7, with 8 nucleotides matching TRBD1. The CDR3 is 13 amino acids. Germline-derived CDR1 and CDR2 are SQVTM and ANQGSEA. The junction had 8 bases not matched to a gene; V was cut back by 6 bases and J by 4 bases.